This is a list of T cell receptor beta chains from one sample in a study of T cell responses to AZD1222 COVID-19 vaccine. The table came from immunoSEQ multiplex PCR; TCRdb's copy has only in-frame clones and leaves some out. Of some 130,000 clones listed, approximately 91% are singletons. Specimen: peripheral blood, collected 28 days after the second AZD1222 dose. Receptor source: an adult who received the AZD1222 COVID-19 vaccine. CDR3s include the opening cysteine and the closing phenylalanine or tryptophan. The D gene is left open where the match is weak. Size is stated for part of the rows, as once, few or many counts, or as a class when the clone is expanded.

j_gene: TRBJ1-1; abundance: once; d_gene: .; v_gene: TRBV7-9; len: 14; CDR3aa: CASSWGGLNTEAFF; CDR3nt: TGTGCCAGCAGCTGGGGGGGACTGAACACTGAAGCTTTCTTT
j_gene: TRBJ2-3; abundance: .; d_gene: TRBD2; v_gene: TRBV6-4; len: 14; CDR3aa: CASSSGSSTDTQYF; CDR3nt: TGTGCCAGCAGTAGCGGGAGCAGCACAGATACGCAGTATTTT
j_gene: TRBJ2-7; abundance: once; d_gene: .; v_gene: TRBV5-1; len: 16; CDR3aa: CASSFPKGVALHEQYF; CDR3nt: TGCGCCAGCAGCTTCCCAAAGGGGGTGGCCCTCCACGAGCAGTACTTC
j_gene: TRBJ2-1; abundance: .; d_gene: .; v_gene: TRBV4-1; len: 15; CDR3aa: CASSHAPGSGNEQFF; CDR3nt: TGCGCCAGCAGCCACGCCCCCGGGTCGGGCAATGAGCAGTTCTTC
j_gene: TRBJ1-1; abundance: .; d_gene: .; v_gene: TRBV7-3; len: 15; CDR3aa: CASSLIGRMNTEAFF; CDR3nt: TGTGCCAGCAGCTTAATCGGGCGGATGAACACTGAAGCTTTCTTT
j_gene: TRBJ2-1; abundance: .; d_gene: .; v_gene: TRBV9; len: 14; CDR3aa: CASSVDWDDNEQFF; CDR3nt: TGTGCCAGCAGCGTAGACTGGGATGACAATGAGCAGTTCTTC
j_gene: TRBJ2-2; abundance: .; d_gene: .; v_gene: TRBV9; len: 18; CDR3aa: CASSVTVTSLKGTGELFF; CDR3nt: TGTGCCAGCAGCGTGACAGTTACTAGCCTCAAAGGGACCGGGGAGCTGTTTTTT
j_gene: TRBJ2-3; abundance: .; d_gene: .; v_gene: TRBV2; len: 14; CDR3aa: CASPAGQRADTQYF; CDR3nt: TGTGCCAGCCCTGCGGGACAGAGAGCGGATACGCAGTATTTT
j_gene: TRBJ2-1; abundance: .; d_gene: .; v_gene: TRBV27; len: 15; CDR3aa: CASSLLARTYNEQFF; CDR3nt: TGTGCCAGCAGTTTATTAGCCAGAACCTACAATGAGCAGTTCTTC
j_gene: TRBJ2-1; abundance: .; d_gene: .; v_gene: TRBV28; len: 15; CDR3aa: CASSLLTGSNNEQFF; CDR3nt: TGTGCCAGCAGTTTATTGACGGGATCCAACAATGAGCAGTTCTTC
j_gene: TRBJ2-7; abundance: .; d_gene: .; v_gene: TRBV6-6; len: 15; CDR3aa: CASSWQGGGTYEQYF; CDR3nt: TGTGCCAGCAGTTGGCAGGGTGGGGGTACCTACGAGCAGTACTTC
j_gene: TRBJ1-2; abundance: .; d_gene: .; v_gene: TRBV6-5; len: 14; CDR3aa: CASSYSGGPYGYTF; CDR3nt: TGTGCCAGCAGTTACTCTGGGGGCCCCTATGGCTACACCTTC
j_gene: TRBJ1-2; abundance: .; d_gene: TRBD1; v_gene: TRBV15; len: 15; CDR3aa: CATSRDGQGLYGYTF; CDR3nt: TGTGCCACCAGCAGAGACGGACAGGGCTTGTATGGCTACACCTTC
j_gene: TRBJ2-7; abundance: .; d_gene: .; v_gene: TRBV5-1; len: 14; CDR3aa: CASRIALSSYEQYF; CDR3nt: TGCGCCAGCAGGATAGCGTTGAGCTCCTACGAGCAGTACTTC
j_gene: TRBJ2-3; abundance: .; d_gene: TRBD2; v_gene: TRBV19; len: 13; CDR3aa: CASTSGSSDTQYF; CDR3nt: TGTGCCAGTACTAGCGGGAGTTCAGATACGCAGTATTTT
j_gene: TRBJ1-6; abundance: .; d_gene: TRBD1; v_gene: TRBV6-5; len: 14; CDR3aa: CASGKDRLYGLLHF; CDR3nt: TGTGCCAGCGGGAAGGACAGGCTCTACGGTCTCCTCCACTTT
j_gene: TRBJ2-1; abundance: .; d_gene: .; v_gene: TRBV11-1; len: 15; CDR3aa: CASSLRGITDSKQFF; CDR3nt: TGTGCCAGCAGCCTGCGGGGAATAACGGATTCTAAGCAGTTCTTC
j_gene: TRBJ2-7; abundance: .; d_gene: TRBD1; v_gene: TRBV2; len: 15; CDR3aa: CASQMGPGGPYEQYF; CDR3nt: TGTGCCAGCCAAATGGGGCCAGGGGGCCCCTACGAGCAGTACTTC
j_gene: TRBJ1-1; abundance: .; d_gene: TRBD1; v_gene: TRBV19; len: 16; CDR3aa: CASSSPGQGATAEAFF; CDR3nt: TGTGCCAGTAGTTCACCGGGACAGGGGGCGACGGCAGAAGCTTTCTTT
j_gene: TRBJ2-5; abundance: few; d_gene: .; v_gene: TRBV5-1; len: 13; CDR3aa: CASRRAPQETQYF; CDR3nt: TGCGCCAGCAGGCGGGCGCCTCAAGAGACCCAGTACTTC
j_gene: TRBJ1-5; abundance: few; d_gene: .; v_gene: TRBV27; len: 15; CDR3aa: CASSSYRVGDQPQHF; CDR3nt: TGTGCCAGCAGTTCCTACAGGGTTGGAGATCAGCCCCAGCATTTT
j_gene: TRBJ2-2; abundance: .; d_gene: .; v_gene: TRBV7-9; len: 15; CDR3aa: CASSLRPGDTGELFF; CDR3nt: TGTGCCAGCAGCTTACGGCCGGGGGACACCGGGGAGCTGTTTTTT
j_gene: TRBJ1-5; abundance: once; d_gene: TRBD1; v_gene: TRBV28; len: 16; CDR3aa: CASRGDRVWSNQPQHF; CDR3nt: TGTGCCAGCAGGGGGGACAGGGTCTGGAGCAATCAGCCCCAGCATTTT
j_gene: TRBJ2-7; abundance: .; d_gene: TRBD1; v_gene: TRBV2; len: 13; CDR3aa: CASSGTGGGEQYF; CDR3nt: TGTGCCAGCAGTGGGACAGGGGGTGGCGAGCAGTACTTC
j_gene: TRBJ2-3; abundance: .; d_gene: TRBD2; v_gene: TRBV14; len: 18; CDR3aa: CASSQDRRYAGGKDTQYF; CDR3nt: TGTGCCAGCAGCCAAGATCGAAGGTACGCGGGAGGGAAAGATACGCAGTATTTT
j_gene: TRBJ1-1; abundance: .; d_gene: .; v_gene: TRBV30; len: 15; CDR3aa: CAWSTLRYGTTEAFF; CDR3nt: TGTGCCTGGAGTACCCTCAGGTACGGGACCACTGAAGCTTTCTTT
j_gene: TRBJ1-1; abundance: .; d_gene: .; v_gene: TRBV5-8; len: 13; CDR3aa: CASSLGAVPSAFF; CDR3nt: TGTGCCAGCAGCTTGGGGGCGGTCCCCTCGGCTTTCTTT
j_gene: TRBJ2-7; abundance: .; d_gene: TRBD1; v_gene: TRBV27; len: 15; CDR3aa: CASSFTGVVPYEQYF; CDR3nt: TGTGCCAGCAGTTTTACAGGGGTTGTGCCCTACGAGCAGTACTTC
j_gene: TRBJ2-6; abundance: .; d_gene: TRBD1; v_gene: TRBV12-5; len: 15; CDR3aa: CASDRGASGANVLTF; CDR3nt: TGTGCTAGCGACAGGGGGGCCTCTGGGGCCAACGTCCTGACTTTC
j_gene: TRBJ1-2; abundance: .; d_gene: TRBD1; v_gene: TRBV7-9; len: 15; CDR3aa: CASSLAHRGPYGYTF; CDR3nt: TGTGCCAGCAGCTTAGCGCACAGGGGCCCATATGGCTACACCTTC
j_gene: TRBJ1-1; abundance: .; d_gene: .; v_gene: TRBV7-2; len: 12; CDR3aa: CASSLLGTEAFF; CDR3nt: TGTGCCAGCAGCTTACTGGGGACTGAAGCTTTCTTT